This T cell receptor beta chain was recovered during a study of blood T cell repertoires in COVID-19 (dated by TCRdb to 2018 to 2021). The study in broad terms: Samples from collaborators originated in the United States, Italy and Spain and spanned both the acute and convalescent phases of COVID-19. Deeply sampled blood TCRbeta repertoires from subjects exposed to, actively infected with, or recovered from COVID-19 were included in the dataset. Samples came from the ongoing ImmuneRACE study (first 160 participants) plus 1,254 subjects from 6 global collaborators. The material from the prospective study consisted of cDNA or gDNA derived from T cells, B-cell-depleted T cells, or PBMCs. Nearly every sample came with metadata listing a de-identified subject ID, COVID-19 status, age in years and sex. HLA class I and class II types, where available, came from metadata supplied by the sample provider rather than from assay-based typing. The repertoires were released in a freely available public database meant as a resource for research on the immune response to SARS-CoV-2.

The sample holds a few counts of this clone. This clone's antigen is unknown. Base qualities are not provided; no much larger clone lies one nucleotide away. Whole blood was collected in K2EDTA tubes by collaborating institutions according to the institutions' own protocols. For TCRbeta analysis, collaborators shipped samples as frozen whole blood, isolated PBMCs, or DNA extracted from either of those sample types. Overall results and qualifications from the work: The amount of clinical and demographic metadata varied by source and participant and was provided uncurated.

TCRbeta CDR3 regions were amplified from genomic DNA using the immunoSEQ Assay, a bias-controlled multiplex PCR. In the original analysis: Nucleated cell counts per sample were estimated from amplification of reference gene primers within the assay. To quantify the absolute abundance of each unique TCRbeta CDR3 rearrangement, sequence reads were collapsed and filtered. Productive Simpson clonality was computed per sample as the square root of Simpson's diversity index over productive rearrangements. The clones in this table, taken by TCRdb from immuneACCESS, are in-frame only. Not every clone is retained; where verified, under half of the shortfall comes from an unresolved V gene, and the cause of the rest is unknown. V, J and clone size were drawn from that table, and D and trimming were deduced from the DNA. The sample table contains under 200,000 clones; only one count was recorded for around four fifths of them. The ten biggest clones cover more than 7% of the sample.

The CDR3 measures 13 amino acids from cysteine to phenylalanine. The only DNA kept is the CDR3, 39 bases in frame from the first base. V trim: 10 bases; J trim: 4 bases; unmatched bases: 9. The germline V gene sets CDR1 to SNHLY and CDR2 to FYNNEI. The clonotype originates from a woman aged 80 or over with active or convalescent COVID-19. The V and J genes are TRBV2 and TRBJ1-2; TRBD1 agrees with 7 junctional bases. The material sequenced was peripheral blood. In nucleotide form, the sequence is TGTGCCACTCGTGGGGACAGAGTCTATGGCTACACCTTC. It translates to CATRGDRVYGYTF.